The present TCR beta chain was sequenced within a study of blood T cell repertoires in COVID-19 (dated by TCRdb to the early 2020s). As for the study more broadly: The collaborator samples originated in the United States, Italy and Spain and spanned the acute and convalescent phases of COVID-19. Sample metadata almost always included a de-identified subject ID, COVID-19 status, age in years and sex. Where HLA class I and class II types were available, the types were taken from metadata supplied by the sample provider, not from assay-based typing. The repertoires were released in a freely available public database intended as a resource for research on the immune response to SARS-CoV-2. The material from the prospective study consisted of cDNA or gDNA derived from T cells, B-cell-depleted T cells, or PBMCs. The samples were drawn from two sources: the first 160 participants of the ongoing ImmuneRACE study, and approximately 1,300 subjects contributed by 6 global collaborators. Deeply sampled blood TCRbeta repertoires from subjects exposed to, actively infected with, or recovered from COVID-19 were included in the dataset. What the study reported, not specific to this receptor: The amount of clinical and demographic metadata varied by source and participant and was provided uncurated.

The CDR3 covers 15 residues, taking in both the cysteine and the phenylalanine. Here the CDR3 DNA is all that survives: 45 bases in frame from base 1. Via the germline V gene, CDR1 is SGHNT and CDR2 YENEEA. Germline trimming: 5 bases from V, 8 bases from J; junction bases outside gene matches: 7. The immunoSEQ Assay, a bias-controlled multiplex PCR, was used to amplify TCRbeta CDR3 regions from genomic DNA. Concerning the study's data processing: The number of nucleated cells in each sample was estimated from the amplification of reference gene primers within the assay. To quantify the absolute abundance of each unique TCRbeta CDR3 rearrangement, sequence reads were collapsed and filtered. Productive Simpson clonality was computed per sample as the square root of Simpson's diversity index over productive rearrangements. TCRdb took this table from immuneACCESS and kept in-frame rearrangements with V and J called. Such tables lack part of the clones; where checked against another copy, unresolved V genes explain under half of the gap, and the rest is unexplained. The V and J calls and clone size come from that table; D and trimming were worked out from the DNA. In this sample the table shows about 70,000 clones, 60% to 85% of which occur a single time. About a tenth of the sample lies in the top ten.

Collaborating institutions collected whole blood in K2EDTA tubes following their own protocols. For TCRbeta analysis, collaborator samples were shipped as frozen whole blood, as isolated PBMCs, or as DNA extracted from either sample type. As regards this clone: Its antigen specificity is not known. Per-base qualities were not stored, and no clone one base away is much larger.

The rearrangement combines TRBV11-3 with TRBJ1-6; 9 bases in the middle match TRBD1. Source material: peripheral blood. This TCR was sampled from a human donor in a cohort sampled during active COVID-19. The CDR3 loop reads CASSLQGAGDSPLHF. The DNA sequence reads TGTGCCAGCAGCCTACAGGGGGCTGGAGATTCACCCCTCCACTTT.